This T cell receptor beta chain was found in a study of shared clonotypes between healthy human individuals. This table comes from immunoSEQ multiplex PCR, and its TCRdb copy is limited to in-frame clones, with some not included. The table includes about 340,000 clones, around 70% detected once. Sequencing was done on a sample of memory CD4+ T cells sorted from blood. The sample's subset: CD45RA-negative fraction. The clonotype originates from a man aged 30-40 years in good health.

CDR3 residues: CASTRESSGADTQYF. The CDR3 coding sequence is TGTGCCAGCACCAGGGAATCCAGCGGGGCAGATACGCAGTATTTT. V is TRBV5-6 and J is TRBJ2-3; 7 bases are shared with TRBD2. CDR3 length: 15 amino acids. The V segment lost 6 bases and the J segment 4 bases; nucleotides outside the gene matches: 11. Germline CDR1 reads SGHDT; CDR2 reads YYEEEE.